This passage covers 11 T cell receptor beta chains from one sample sequenced in a study of control samples from healthy donors and cancer patients. The data were produced by immunoSEQ multiplex PCR, yet TCRdb's version contains in-frame clones alone and is incomplete. The data hold 76,000 or so clones, with about nine tenths observed a single time. The specimen sequenced was PBMCs. The origin of the receptors is a woman aged 45-65 years with colorectal cancer.

This rearrangement joins TRBV10-3 to TRBJ2-2; perhaps D is TRBD1 or TRBD2 (5 bases each). V lost 0 bases and J 0 bases, leaving 8 bases between the germline ends. The germline CDR1 and CDR2 sequences are ENHRY and SYGVKD. The CDR3 contains 16 residues. The CDR3 nucleotides read TGTGCCATCAGTGAGTCCGGGACGTCGAACACCGGGGAGCTGTTTTTT. Translating it yields CAISESGTSNTGELFF.

This rearrangement joins TRBV7-2 to TRBJ2-3, with D possibly being TRBD1 (6 bases). Germline values: CDR1 SGHTA, CDR2 FQGNSA. This CDR3 is built from 15 residues. Trimming took 2 bases from V and 0 from J, leaving 9 bases between them. The CDR3 coding sequence is TGTGCCAGCAGCTTAAGGGGGAAGAGCACAGATACGCAGTATTTT. Residues: CASSLRGKSTDTQYF.

The V call is TRBV9, the J call TRBJ1-5; 7 bases match TRBD1. Trimming at V came to 0 bases and at J to 3 bases, leaving 3 bases not matched to a gene. The CDR3 contains 15 residues. The germline CDR1 and CDR2 sequences are SGDLS and YYNGEE. The CDR3 coding sequence is TGTGCCAGCAGCGTAGGGGGGACAGTCAATCAGCCCCAGCATTTT. This translates into CASSVGGTVNQPQHF.

The chain employs TRBV7-9 and TRBJ1-5; D remains ambiguous. The V gene lost 1 base and the J gene lost 9 bases, with 7 bases spanning the gap. Germline values: CDR1 SEHNR, CDR2 FQNEAQ (reference sequence). CDR3 length: 12 residues. The CDR3 protein is CASSLVGRPQHF. The CDR3 DNA sequence: TGTGCCAGCAGCTTAGTAGGGAGGCCCCAGCATTTT.

The J gene is TRBJ1-1, the V gene TRBV5-5; no firm D call. This CDR3 has 11 amino acids. CDR1 is SGHKS and CDR2 is YYEKEE in the germline V gene (reference sequence). The V gene lost 1 base and the J gene lost 7 bases, with 5 bases spanning the gap. The CDR3 DNA follows: TGTGCCAGCAGCTTGACCGTTGAAGCTTTCTTT. This codes for CASSLTVEAFF.

The CDR3 is CASSSAGLAGYNEQFF. CDR3 sequence (DNA): TGTGCCAGCAGTTCAGCGGGACTAGCGGGGTACAATGAGCAGTTCTTC. This chain joins TRBV6-5 and TRBJ2-1; 13 bases match TRBD2. The CDR3 contains 16 residues. The V and J ends lost 4 bases and 4 bases, in that order; junction bases with no gene match: 4. In germline, CDR1 is MNHEY, CDR2 SVGAGI.

The chain joins TRBV6-5 to TRBJ2-7, with 7 positions matching TRBD1. The CDR3 length is 13 residues. Germline CDR1 and CDR2: MNHEY and SVGAGI. Trimming cost V 7 bases and J 2 bases; bases outside gene matches: 5. The CDR3 region is CASTDRAPYEQYV. DNA for the CDR3: TGTGCCAGCACCGACAGGGCCCCCTACGAGCAGTACGTC.

The rearrangement links TRBV28 to TRBJ1-2; D not certain. V lost 7 bases and J 0 bases, leaving 12 bases between the germline ends. The V gene's germline CDR1 is MDHEN and CDR2 SYDVKM. This CDR3 has 14 residues. For the CDR3, the DNA is TGTGCCAGCACCCTTGGAGGAGCTAACTATGGCTACACCTTC. This sequence encodes CASTLGGANYGYTF.

This clone was found once. The chain joins TRBV7-2 to TRBJ1-6, with a tentative D call TRBD1 (6 bases). CDR3 length: 16 amino acids. V lost 2 bases, J lost 1 base, and 9 bases lay in between. Germline-derived CDR1 and CDR2 are SGHTA and FQGNSA. The CDR3 DNA reads as TGTGCCAGCAGCTTAAATCAGGGGTCCTATAATTCACCCCTCCACTTT. Amino acids: CASSLNQGSYNSPLHF. Full variable domain (remainder filled in from reference TRBV7-2 and TRBJ1-6): GAGVSQSPSNKVTEKGKDVELRCDPISGHTALYWYRQSLGQGLEFLIYFQGNSAPDKSGLPSDRFSAERTGGSVSTLTIQRTQQEDSAVYLCASSLNQGSYNSPLHFGNGTRLTVT.

V is TRBV3-1 (or the pseudogene TRBV3-2) and J is TRBJ2-3; 10 bases are a match to TRBD2. The CDR3 is made up of 13 amino acids. CDR1 LGHDT and CDR2 YNNKEL come from the germline V gene (reference sequence). J was trimmed by 7 bases and V by 7 bases; bases with no gene match: 5. The CDR3 DNA follows: TGTGCCAGCAACAGCGGGGGGGAGAATACGCAGTATTTT. This codes for CASNSGGENTQYF.

The CDR3, as DNA: TGCGCCAGCAGCTCCCCGTGGGGGAACTACAATGAGCAGTTCTTC. It is translated as CASSSPWGNYNEQFF. The rearrangement uses TRBV5-1 and TRBJ2-1; the D call may be TRBD1 or TRBD2 (5 bases each). Germline CDR1 SGHRS, CDR2 YFSETQ. CDR3 length equals 15 residues. The V end was cut by 3 bases, the J end by 3 bases, with 13 bases between. The full variable domain, completed using reference TRBV5-1 and TRBJ2-1, is KAGVTQTPRYLIKTRGQQVTLSCSPISGHRSVSWYQQTPGQGLQFLFEYFSETQRNKGNFPGRFSGRQFSNSRSEMNVSTLELGDSALYLCASSSPWGNYNEQFFGPGTRLTVL.